These 28 T cell receptor beta chains were sequenced from one sample in a study of shared clonotypes between healthy human individuals. The assay was immunoSEQ multiplex PCR, and TCRdb's table has in-frame clones only and misses some. The data contain hundreds of thousands of clones, about three quarters of them singletons. The sequencing sample was made of PBMCs. The receptor set was obtained from a woman aged 40 to 50 in good health. Some clones in this sample may be carry-over from other donors' samples.

This rearrangement joins TRBV28 to TRBJ2-5, with D tentatively TRBD1 or TRBD2 (5 bases each). The DNA matches TRBJ2-7 better at its end, which makes the J call doubtful. The CDR3 consists of 16 residues. CDR1 and CDR2 (germline): MDHEN, SYDVKM. The CDR3 sequence is CASSPTGWDGYYEQYF. CDR3 coding DNA: TGTGCCAGCAGCCCCACGGGGTGGGACGGGTACTACGAGCAGTACTTC.

This clone was counted only a few times. This rearrangement joins TRBV15 to TRBJ1-1; a weak D match, TRBD1 (5 bases). CDR1 is LNHNV and CDR2 is YYDKDF in the germline V gene (reference sequence). V gave up 0 bases and J gave up 2 bases, with 16 bases separating them. The CDR3 consists of 17 residues. The CDR3 DNA sequence: TGTGCCACCAGCAGAGATCTAGCGGGGCGGAGAAACACTGAAGCTTTCTTT. Protein: CATSRDLAGRRNTEAFF.

Notes on this clone: Within the sample, other DNA sequences also encode this same CDR3. The gene calls are TRBV15 and TRBJ2-7; 11 nucleotides agree with TRBD1. CDR1 is LNHNV and CDR2 is YYDKDF in the germline V gene (reference sequence). This CDR3 is 14 amino acids long. V was clipped by 3 bases and J by 4 bases; unmatched bases: 2. DNA of the CDR3: TGTGCCACCAGCAGGGACAGGGGGCTTTACGAGCAGTACTTC. Translating it yields CATSRDRGLYEQYF. The variable domain in full, with the rest retrieved from reference TRBV15 and TRBJ2-7, is DAMVIQNPRYQVTQFGKPVTLSCSQTLNHNVMYWYQQKSSQAPKLLFHYYDKDFNNEADTPDNFQSRRPNTSFCFLDIRSPGLGDTAMYLCATSRDRGLYEQYFGPGTRLTVT.

J is TRBJ1-4 and V is TRBV5-4; D remains ambiguous. Germline CDR1 reads SGHNT; CDR2 reads YYREEE (reference sequence). The CDR3 is 16 residues long. V shed 0 bases and J shed 8 bases, with 17 bases lying between them. CDR3 coding DNA: TGTGCCAGCAGCTTGGATTTATCGTCGAGACCCGAAAAACTGTTTTTT. Its protein product is CASSLDLSSRPEKLFF. Together with reference TRBV5-4 and TRBJ1-4, the CDR3 gives the full variable domain: ETGVTQSPTHLIKTRGQQVTLRCSSQSGHNTVSWYQQALGQGPQFIFQYYREEENGRGNFPPRFSGLQFPNYSSELNVNALELDDSALYLCASSLDLSSRPEKLFFGSGTQLSVL.

This clone was observed once. The genes are TRBV5-4 and TRBJ2-2; D call uncertain. Deletions cut 2 bases from V and 0 bases from J, with 11 bases between. This CDR3 has 16 amino acids. Germline V gene lookup returns CDR1 SGHNT and CDR2 YYREEE (reference sequence). CDR3 loop: CASSFSTSANTGELFF. In DNA, the CDR3 is TGTGCCAGCAGCTTTTCAACAAGCGCGAACACCGGGGAGCTGTTTTTT.

Remarks on this clone: Other DNA sequences of this sample code for an identical CDR3. J is TRBJ1-1 and V is TRBV19, with D hard to call. The CDR3 totals 13 residues. V lost 6 bases to trimming and J lost 0 bases, with 8 bases between them. CDR1 is LNHDA, CDR2 SQIVND, per germline (reference sequence). The CDR3 DNA reads as TGTGCCAGTAGCTTAACGGTGAACACTGAAGCTTTCTTT. This codes for CASSLTVNTEAFF.

The rearrangement links TRBV19 to TRBJ2-7, with D perhaps assigned TRBD1 or TRBD2 (5 bases each). The V end was cut by 5 bases, the J end by 0 bases, with 11 bases between. CDR3 length: 14 residues. CDR1 and CDR2 from the germline V gene are LNHDA and SQIVND (reference sequence). The CDR3, as DNA: TGTGCCAGTAGTCCCGGGACGCACTCCTACGAGCAGTACTTC. Amino acid sequence: CASSPGTHSYEQYF.

The CDR3, as DNA: TGTGCCATCAGTGATAGCAAAGAGACCCAGTACTTC. Translated: CAISDSKETQYF. The rearrangement links TRBV10-3 to TRBJ2-5; D gene unclear. This CDR3 is built from 12 residues. V was cut by 3 bases and J by 3 bases, with 5 bases left in between. CDR1 and CDR2 from the germline V gene are ENHRY and SYGVKD.

Turning to this clone: A read error may explain this, as a much larger clone is one base away. This rearrangement joins TRBV5-1 to TRBJ1-3; D is unclear. Trimming removed 0 bases from V and 0 bases from J, with 4 bases in between. This CDR3 is built from 14 residues. CDR1 is SGHRS and CDR2 is YFSETQ in the germline V gene. DNA for the CDR3: TGCGCCAGCAGCTTGGACAACTCTGGAAACACCATATATTTT. Protein: CASSLDNSGNTIYF.

Note on this clone: The same CDR3 arises from other DNA sequences in this sample as well. J is TRBJ2-7 and V is TRBV5-1; unclear D gene. V lost 1 base, J lost 6 bases, and 14 bases lay in between. CDR1 is SGHRS and CDR2 is YFSETQ in the germline V gene. The CDR3 covers 14 residues. CDR3: CASSLTRPSGEQYF. CDR3 nucleotides: TGCGCCAGCAGCTTGACCAGGCCCTCTGGCGAGCAGTACTTC.

This clone was observed once. The chain's CDR3 is CASSEWTGETQYF. The CDR3 nucleotides are TGTGCCAGCAGCGAGTGGACAGGGGAGACCCAGTACTTC. The rearrangement joins TRBV9 to TRBJ2-5, with 8 bases fitting TRBD1. The CDR3 totals 13 residues. Trimming removed 3 bases from V and 5 bases from J; junction bases left unmatched: 3. Germline values: CDR1 SGDLS, CDR2 YYNGEE.

A few counts support this clone. This chain uses TRBV29-1 with TRBJ1-1, with TRBD1 as a possible D gene (5 bases). The germline gives CDR1 SQVTM, CDR2 ANQGSEA. The CDR3 spans 16 residues. V was cut by 3 bases and J by 5 bases, with 22 bases left in between. The CDR3, as DNA: TGCAGCGTTGACTCCGGGAGGGACCACAGAGGGACTGAAGCTTTCTTT. It yields the protein CSVDSGRDHRGTEAFF.

This chain joins TRBV4-3 and TRBJ1-2; D is perhaps TRBD1 (6 bases). The V and J ends lost 4 bases and 8 bases respectively, with 17 bases between them. CDR3 size: 14 residues. The V gene's germline CDR1 is LGHNA and CDR2 YSLEER. The CDR3 bases are TGCGCCAGCAGCCCTGATACAGGGACTGGAGGCTACACCTTC. Translation gives CASSPDTGTGGYTF.

This clone has just a few counts. The rearrangement links TRBV4-1 to TRBJ1-5; a weak D match, TRBD1 (5 bases). The germline CDR1 and CDR2 sequences are MGHRA and YSYEKL. Between the trimmed V and J ends, which lost 0 bases and 0 bases, there was a span of 9 bases. The CDR3 length is 16 residues. The CDR3 sequence: CASSQEVGRSNQPQHF. The CDR3 DNA follows: TGCGCCAGCAGCCAAGAGGTGGGACGTAGCAATCAGCCCCAGCATTTT.

The genes are TRBV7-9 and TRBJ2-1; D is perhaps TRBD1 (6 bases). V shed 5 bases and J shed 2 bases, with 13 bases lying between them. This CDR3 spans 15 amino acids. In germline, CDR1 is SEHNR, CDR2 FQNEAQ (reference sequence). In DNA, the CDR3 is TGTGCCAGCAGCGCTACAGGGTCTGCCTACAATGAGCAGTTCTTC. Encoded protein: CASSATGSAYNEQFF.

The rearrangement uses TRBV7-2 and TRBJ2-1; 11 nucleotides agree with TRBD1. J was trimmed by 4 bases and V by 4 bases; bases with no gene match: 3. The V gene's germline CDR1 is SGHTA and CDR2 FQGNSA. The CDR3 sequence is 15 residues long. This chain's CDR3 is CASSYGTGGYNEQFF. DNA for the CDR3: TGTGCCAGCAGCTACGGGACAGGGGGTTACAATGAGCAGTTCTTC. The complete variable domain, with remaining parts taken from reference TRBV7-2 and TRBJ2-1, reads GAGVSQSPSNKVTEKGKDVELRCDPISGHTALYWYRQSLGQGLEFLIYFQGNSAPDKSGLPSDRFSAERTGGSVSTLTIQRTQQEDSAVYLCASSYGTGGYNEQFFGPGTRLTVL.

CDR3 coding DNA: TGTGCCAGCAGTTTCCGCGAAACCAACAGGGGCCTCAATCAGCCCCAGCATTTT. It encodes CASSFRETNRGLNQPQHF. The chain combines TRBV27 with TRBJ1-5, with TRBD1 matching over 7 bases. The V and J ends lost 3 bases and 3 bases, in that order; junction bases with no gene match: 14. There are 18 residues in the CDR3. Per the germline V gene, CDR1 is MNHEY and CDR2 is SMNVEV (reference sequence).

Concerning this clone itself: At one of its ends the junction is not consistent with the germline gene, which may arise from a read error. V is TRBV28 and J is TRBJ2-6; maybe TRBD1 (5 bases). The CDR3 has 16 residues. The germline V gene has CDR1 MDHEN and CDR2 SYDVKM. The CDR3 region is CASSPSLGSGASVLTF. CDR3 coding DNA: TGTGCCAGCAGTCCCTCTCTAGGCTCTGGGGCCAGCGTCCTGACCTTC.

Worth noting for this clone: This may arise from a read error, as a much more abundant clone is one base away. The V and J genes are TRBV29-1 and TRBJ2-5, with D perhaps matching TRBD2 (6 bases). Germline CDR1 SQVTM, CDR2 ANQGSEA. The CDR3 totals 11 residues. The CDR3 sequence is CSADTEGTRYF. CDR3 nucleotide sequence: TGCAGCGCCGACACGGAGGGGACCCGGTACTTC.

The rearrangement links TRBV28 to TRBJ2-5; D is ambiguous. This CDR3 has 13 amino acids. The germline V gene has CDR1 MDHEN and CDR2 SYDVKM. V gave up 5 bases and J gave up 2 bases, with 9 bases separating them. CDR3 residues: CASSTPRQETQYF. The CDR3 nucleotides are TGTGCCAGCAGTACCCCGAGACAAGAGACCCAGTACTTC.

This clone was seen ten or more times. The V call is TRBV30, the J call TRBJ1-5; D not certain. Trimming left V 0 bases short and J 5 bases short, with 11 bases between. Germline V lookup: CDR1 GTSNPN, CDR2 SVGIG (reference sequence). This CDR3 spans 14 amino acids. Here the CDR3 reads CAWSVMTADQPQHF. The CDR3 DNA is TGTGCCTGGAGTGTGATGACGGCGGATCAGCCCCAGCATTTT. Full variable domain (rest looked up from reference TRBV30 and TRBJ1-5): SQTIHQWPATLVQPVGSPLSLECTVEGTSNPNLYWYRQAAGRGLQLLFYSVGIGQISSEVPQNLSASRPQDRQFILSSKKLLLSDSGFYLCAWSVMTADQPQHFGDGTRLSIL.

The chain recombines TRBV4-1 with TRBJ2-2; D may be TRBD1 or TRBD2 (5 bases each). This CDR3 has 16 amino acids. Germline CDR1 is MGHRA and CDR2 is YSYEKL. Trimming took off 3 bases at V and 3 bases at J, with 14 bases between the two ends. The CDR3 DNA reads TGCGCCAGCAGCCAGGGGGTCACCAGGCACACCGGGGAGCTGTTTTTT. Its translation: CASSQGVTRHTGELFF.

The rearrangement uses TRBV5-1 and TRBJ1-4; tentative D call: TRBD1 (5 bases). There are 16 residues in the CDR3. The V end lost 0 bases, the J end lost 1 base, and 10 bases lay between the germline ends. From germline, CDR1 is SGHRS and CDR2 YFSETQ. This CDR3 is CASSLANGGTNEKLFF. The CDR3 DNA sequence: TGCGCCAGCAGCTTGGCCAACGGGGGAACTAATGAAAAACTGTTTTTT.

This clone showed up many times. The J gene is TRBJ2-7, the V gene TRBV28; 10 bases agree with TRBD1. CDR3 length: 18 amino acids. J lost 7 bases, V lost 5 bases, and 20 bases had no gene match. Looked up from germline, CDR1 is MDHEN and CDR2 is SYDVKM. The CDR3 nucleotides read TGTGCCAGCAGTAGGGACAGGGGACCCCCTCCCCCTCCGAGAGAGCAGTACTTC. Protein product: CASSRDRGPPPPPREQYF.

In regard to this clone: Other DNA sequences in this sample translate to the same CDR3. V is TRBV30 and J is TRBJ2-7; TRBD2 agrees at 7 bases. The germline V gene encodes CDR1 GTSNPN and CDR2 SVGIG (reference sequence). V gave up 0 bases and J gave up 0 bases; unmatched junction bases: 2. CDR3 length: 14 residues. CDR3 residues: CAWSVGGSSYEQYF. The CDR3 region has the DNA TGTGCCTGGAGTGTCGGCGGGAGCTCCTACGAGCAGTACTTC.

V usage is TRBV7-3 and J usage is TRBJ2-6, with D possibly TRBD1 on 5 matching bases. Germline CDR1 is SGHTA and CDR2 is FQGTGA. CDR3 length equals 15 residues. Deletions cut 1 base from V and 2 bases from J, with 6 bases between. CDR3 in amino acids: CASSLIGAGANVLTF. CDR3 DNA sequence: TGTGCCAGCAGCTTAATAGGGGCTGGGGCCAACGTCCTGACTTTC.

V and J are TRBV10-2 and TRBJ2-1, with TRBD2 matching 7 bases. This CDR3 is built from 14 residues. Looked up from germline, CDR1 is WSHSY and CDR2 is SAAADI. V lost 4 bases to trimming and J lost 6 bases; unmatched junction nucleotides: 6. This chain's CDR3 is CASSGTSKGNEQFF. The CDR3 DNA reads TGCGCCAGCAGTGGGACTAGTAAGGGCAATGAGCAGTTCTTC.

The chain couples TRBV4-2 to TRBJ2-5, with 8 bases lining up with TRBD1. The CDR3 covers 15 residues. Per germline, CDR1 LGHNA and CDR2 YNFKEQ. The junction had 7 bases not matched to a gene; V was cut back by 0 bases and J by 7 bases. CDR3 loop: CASSQEAGGGVTQYF. For the CDR3, the DNA is TGTGCCAGCAGCCAAGAAGCAGGGGGCGGCGTGACCCAGTACTTC.